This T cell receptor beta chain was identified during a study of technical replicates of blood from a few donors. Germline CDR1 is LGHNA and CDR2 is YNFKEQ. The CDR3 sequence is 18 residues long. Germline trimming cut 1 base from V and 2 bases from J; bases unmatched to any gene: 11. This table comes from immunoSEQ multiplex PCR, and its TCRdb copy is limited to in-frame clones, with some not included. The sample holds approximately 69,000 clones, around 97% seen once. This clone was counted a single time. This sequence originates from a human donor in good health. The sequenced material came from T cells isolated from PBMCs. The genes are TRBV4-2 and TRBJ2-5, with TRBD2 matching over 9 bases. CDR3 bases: TGTGCCAGCAGCCAAGCTTTAGTTAGCGGGGGTGGGCAAGAGACCCAGTACTTC. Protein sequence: CASSQALVSGGGQETQYF.